One sample yielded the 27 T cell receptor beta chains listed below, sequenced in a study of CD8 T cells in ankylosing spondylitis. Each CDR3 protein gets one entry after TCRdb re-called the 5' RACE reads with MiXCR. The sample carries more than 150,000 distinct CDR3 sequences, 11% recorded once. The sample was blood, either unsorted or a sorted T cell fraction (not recorded which). These receptors were collected from a male donor with ankylosing spondylitis or in good health (not recorded which).

This clonotype was counted ten times or more. This chain uses TRBV9 with TRBJ2-3, with TRBD2 matching over 13 bases. V was clipped by 2 bases and J by 2 bases; unmatched bases: 5. CDR3 length equals 17 residues. Germline V gene lookup returns CDR1 SGDLS and CDR2 YYNGEE. The CDR3 is CASSVQLAGGSTDTQYF. Written as DNA, the CDR3 is TGTGCCAGCAGCGTGCAACTAGCGGGGGGGTCCACAGATACGCAGTATTTT.

The table lists this clonotype with many counts. The genes are TRBV11-2 and TRBJ1-1; no reliable D call. This CDR3 region has 16 residues. Germline CDR1 and CDR2: SGHAT and FQNNGV. The V end was cut by 1 base, the J end by 0 bases, with 12 bases between. The CDR3 DNA reads as TGTGCCAGCAGCTTAGGACCTTTTCTGATGAACACTGAAGCTTTCTTT. Translated, it gives CASSLGPFLMNTEAFF.

V gene TRBV30 combines with J gene TRBJ1-3, with D unresolved. This CDR3 contains 13 residues. Germline values: CDR1 GTSNPN, CDR2 SVGIG (reference sequence). The ends were cut back, 0 bases at V and 0 bases at J, with 3 bases in the middle. CDR3 residues: CAWSVLSGNTIYF. The CDR3 nucleotides are TGTGCCTGGAGTGTACTCTCTGGAAACACCATATATTTT. The variable domain in full, completed from reference TRBV30 and TRBJ1-3, reads SQTIHQWPATLVQPVGSPLSLECTVEGTSNPNLYWYRQAAGRGLQLLFYSVGIGQISSEVPQNLSASRPQDRQFILSSKKLLLSDSGFYLCAWSVLSGNTIYFGEGSWLTVV.

This clonotype came up many times. The rearrangement links TRBV2 to TRBJ2-3; 8 nucleotides match TRBD2. V lost 4 bases to trimming and J lost 7 bases; unmatched junction nucleotides: 10. CDR3 length: 15 amino acids. CDR1 is SNHLY, CDR2 FYNNEI, per germline. This CDR3 is CASSGRAGDGHTQYF. Written as DNA, the CDR3 is TGTGCCAGCAGTGGCCGAGCGGGGGACGGTCATACGCAGTATTTT.

This chain's CDR3 is CASSWGGRQGMAEQYF. CDR3 sequence (DNA): TGTGCCAGCAGTTGGGGGGGCCGACAGGGGATGGCCGAGCAGTACTTC. V gene TRBV6-5 combines with J gene TRBJ2-7, with D possibly TRBD1 on 8 matching bases. Germline CDR1 MNHEY, CDR2 SVGAGI. The V and J ends lost 4 bases and 6 bases respectively, with 22 bases between them. The CDR3 totals 16 residues.

The table lists this clonotype with a few counts. The gene calls are TRBV5-1 and TRBJ1-2; D might be TRBD1 (6 bases). The germline CDR1 and CDR2 sequences are SGHRS and YFSETQ. This CDR3 contains 14 residues. The germline V and J ends were trimmed by 4 bases and 0 bases, with 10 bases remaining between them. The CDR3 DNA is TGCGCCAGCAGCACGGACAGAGCTAACTATGGCTACACCTTC. Protein sequence: CASSTDRANYGYTF. Full variable domain (missing parts from reference TRBV5-1 and TRBJ1-2): KAGVTQTPRYLIKTRGQQVTLSCSPISGHRSVSWYQQTPGQGLQFLFEYFSETQRNKGNFPGRFSGRQFSNSRSEMNVSTLELGDSALYLCASSTDRANYGYTFGSGTRLTVV.

This rearrangement joins TRBV2 to TRBJ2-7; D uncertain. Looked up from germline, CDR1 is SNHLY and CDR2 is FYNNEI. CDR3 length equals 14 residues. The CDR3 reads CASATVLDSYEQYF. The CDR3 nucleotides are TGTGCGTCGGCCACGGTCCTCGACTCCTACGAGCAGTACTTC.

This clonotype was recorded at least ten times. The rearrangement uses TRBV5-1 and TRBJ2-2, with 14 bases matching TRBD2. The V segment lost 3 bases and the J segment 6 bases; nucleotides outside the gene matches: 4. This CDR3 comprises 16 residues. The germline gives CDR1 SGHRS, CDR2 YFSETQ. CDR3 nucleotides: TGCGCCAGCAGCTGGGGACTAGCGGGAGTTCCCGGGGAGCTGTTTTTT. The encoded protein is CASSWGLAGVPGELFF.

Ten or more counts support this clonotype. The chain couples TRBV20-1 to TRBJ2-7; maybe TRBD1 (5 bases). This CDR3 is built from 14 residues. The germline V gene encodes CDR1 DFQATT and CDR2 SNEGSKA (reference sequence). Trimming shortened V by 5 bases and J by 2 bases, and 16 bases separated the two germline ends. CDR3 DNA: TGCAGTGCTTTTGACAGAAAGCACGCCTACGAGCAGTACTTC. Amino acids: CSAFDRKHAYEQYF.

The sample holds a few counts of this clonotype. The chain is built from TRBV29-1 and TRBJ2-5; no clear D gene. CDR1 and CDR2 (germline): SQVTM, ANQGSEA. The CDR3 runs 15 residues. Trimming took 4 bases from V and 1 from J, leaving 16 bases between them. This CDR3 is CSVGGQPTTQETQYF. CDR3 DNA sequence: TGCAGCGTTGGTGGGCAACCAACCACCCAAGAGACCCAGTACTTC.

This clonotype was seen many times. V gene TRBV4-3 combines with J gene TRBJ2-2; 10 nucleotides align to TRBD2. V dropped 5 bases and J dropped 6; count of bases not matched to a gene: 6. The CDR3 contains 15 residues. Germline CDR1 reads LGHNA; CDR2 reads YSLEER. CDR3 sequence (DNA): TGCGCCAGCAGCACTCTAGCGGGGGCGCCCGGGGAGCTGTTTTTT. This translates into CASSTLAGAPGELFF.

The chain combines TRBV27 with TRBJ1-1; D call uncertain. Germline CDR1 MNHEY, CDR2 SMNVEV (reference sequence). The CDR3 consists of 13 residues. V lost 5 bases to trimming and J lost 0 bases, with 7 bases between them. This CDR3 is CASSPAMNTEAFF. The CDR3 DNA follows: TGTGCCAGCAGTCCAGCCATGAACACTGAAGCTTTCTTT.

The rearrangement joins TRBV3-1 to TRBJ2-1; D assignment may be TRBD1 or TRBD2 (5 bases each). Germline V gene lookup returns CDR1 LGHDT and CDR2 YNNKEL (reference sequence). Between the trimmed V and J ends, which lost 1 base and 2 bases, there was a span of 6 bases. This CDR3 is built from 14 residues. The CDR3 DNA reads as TGTGCCAGCAGCCAAGCGGGACCCTACAATGAGCAGTTCTTC. Residues: CASSQAGPYNEQFF.

This clonotype has ten or more counts. The chain joins TRBV11-2 to TRBJ2-2; maybe TRBD1 (5 bases). This CDR3 is built from 17 residues. Germline CDR1 SGHAT, CDR2 FQNNGV. Trimming removed 0 bases from V and 5 bases from J, with 16 bases in between. CDR3 amino acids: CASSLDRWQGGTGELFF. CDR3 nucleotides: TGTGCCAGCAGCTTAGATCGCTGGCAGGGTGGGACCGGGGAGCTGTTTTTT.

There are a few counts of this clonotype. The rearrangement links TRBV10-3 to TRBJ2-7, with 8 bases that match TRBD2. Germline V CDR1 and CDR2: ENHRY, SYGVKD. The J segment lost 3 bases and the V segment lost 10 bases, leaving 14 bases of the junction unmatched. CDR3 length: 15 amino acids. This CDR3 reads CATTPAAGGYYEQYF. The CDR3 DNA is TGTGCCACCACACCTGCGGCGGGAGGATACTACGAGCAGTACTTC.

CDR3 nucleotides: TGCAGTGCTCCTAGCGGGAGTCGCTTTGCAGATACGCAGTATTTT. Translation: CSAPSGSRFADTQYF. V and J are TRBV20-1 and TRBJ2-3; TRBD2 agrees at 10 bases. The CDR3 is 15 amino acids. V lost 5 bases and J lost 4; bases outside the gene matches: 9. Germline V gene data show CDR1 as DFQATT and CDR2 as SNEGSKA (reference sequence).

This clonotype was seen many times. J is TRBJ2-5 and V is TRBV5-1; D is possibly TRBD1 (6 bases). Trimming took 0 bases from V and 5 from J, leaving 20 bases between them. This CDR3 comprises 17 residues. The germline gives CDR1 SGHRS, CDR2 YFSETQ. CDR3 in amino acids: CASSLEGHPDRRETQYF. CDR3 coding DNA: TGCGCCAGCAGCTTGGAGGGACATCCGGATCGGCGGGAGACCCAGTACTTC.

V is TRBV7-2 and J is TRBJ1-1; TRBD1 matches 9 bases. Germline V lookup: CDR1 SGHTA, CDR2 FQGNSA. This CDR3 region has 15 residues. The junction had 3 bases not matched to a gene; V was cut back by 4 bases and J by 0 bases. As DNA, the CDR3 is TGTGCCAGCAGCTACGGGACAGGGTTGAACACTGAAGCTTTCTTT. This sequence encodes CASSYGTGLNTEAFF.

This clonotype has more than one count but fewer than ten. The chain has TRBV11-1 and TRBJ2-2; 8 positions agree with TRBD1. The CDR3 contains 20 residues. Germline CDR1 is SGHAT and CDR2 is FQDESV (reference sequence). V shed 4 bases and J 1 base; nucleotides not matched to a gene: 17. CDR3 DNA: TGTGCCAGCAGCTCATCACTTCGGACAGGGCCACCCCTGAACACCGGGGAGCTGTTTTTT. It codes for CASSSSLRTGPPLNTGELFF.

This clonotype was seen many times. V gene TRBV29-1 combines with J gene TRBJ2-1; 9 bases are shared with TRBD2. Germline V gene data show CDR1 as SQVTM and CDR2 as ANQGSEA. The CDR3 covers 16 residues. V dropped 0 bases and J dropped 4; count of bases not matched to a gene: 7. The DNA of the CDR3 is TGCAGCGTTGAAGATCGGACTAGCGAGAGTTACAATGAGCAGTTCTTC. Encoded protein: CSVEDRTSESYNEQFF.

The rearrangement joins TRBV6-1 to TRBJ1-1; D gene unclear. From germline, CDR1 is MNHNS and CDR2 SASEGT. The CDR3 consists of 11 residues. V lost 7 bases to trimming and J lost 4 bases, with 7 bases between them. The CDR3 sequence: CASTFSTEAFF. CDR3 bases: TGTGCCAGCACCTTTAGCACTGAAGCTTTCTTT.

The J gene is TRBJ2-4, the V gene TRBV7-2, with D tentatively TRBD1 or TRBD2 (7 bases each). Trimming took 5 bases from V and 3 from J, leaving 17 bases between them. The CDR3 runs 16 residues. Germline CDR1 and CDR2: SGHTA and FQGNSA. The CDR3 region is CASSVAGDRNKNIQYF. CDR3 nucleotide sequence: TGTGCCAGCAGCGTGGCGGGGGACAGAAACAAAAACATTCAGTACTTC.

This clonotype has only a few counts. The chain combines TRBV25-1 with TRBJ2-3; D could derive from TRBD1 or TRBD2 (6 bases each). This CDR3 has 13 residues. V dropped 6 bases and J dropped 4 bases, with 11 bases sitting between them. Germline CDR1 reads MGHDK; CDR2 reads SYGVNS. CDR3: CASRQGGADTQYF. CDR3 sequence (DNA): TGTGCCAGCAGACAGGGAGGCGCAGATACGCAGTATTTT.

In this sample, this clonotype turned up a few times. The V call is TRBV6-5, the J call TRBJ1-3; D is ambiguous. The germline gives CDR1 MNHEY, CDR2 SVGAGI. The CDR3 length is 17 residues. Deletions cut 4 bases from V and 3 bases from J, with 19 bases between. The CDR3 region is CASSLWAGELFGNTIYF. The CDR3 nucleotides read TGTGCCAGCAGTTTGTGGGCAGGAGAACTTTTTGGAAACACCATATATTTT.

In its sample, this clonotype was seen many times. The CDR3 protein is CAISVGSGEQFF. For the CDR3, the DNA is TGTGCCATCAGTGTTGGGTCGGGTGAGCAGTTCTTC. The rearrangement links TRBV10-3 to TRBJ2-1; D gene unclear. The ends were cut back, 4 bases at V and 9 bases at J, with 10 bases in the middle. Germline V CDR1 and CDR2: ENHRY, SYGVKD. The CDR3 covers 12 residues.

This clonotype has just a few counts. This rearrangement joins TRBV6-5 to TRBJ1-5; TRBD1 matches 7 bases. The CDR3 spans 15 residues. After removal of 6 bases from V and 4 bases from J, the junction contained 9 bases not matched to a gene. CDR1 and CDR2 from the germline V gene are MNHEY and SVGAGI. The CDR3 bases are TGTGCCAGCAGAAGACAGGGCCCGAATAATCAGCCCCAGCATTTT. It codes for CASRRQGPNNQPQHF.

This chain uses TRBV7-2 with TRBJ2-5; 13 nucleotides match TRBD2. V was pared by 2 bases and J by 4 bases, with 4 bases of the junction left unmatched. This CDR3 has 16 amino acids. Germline V gives CDR1 SGHTA, CDR2 FQGNSA. CDR3 bases: TGTGCCAGCAGCTTAACTAGCGGGGGGGCGGGAGAGACCCAGTACTTC. Amino acids: CASSLTSGGAGETQYF.